The 24 T cell receptor beta chains below were found in one sample sequenced in a study of blood T cell repertoires in COVID-19. Using immunoSEQ multiplex PCR, the repertoire was profiled, and TCRdb retains in-frame clones only, with some absent. In the table there are 240,000 or so clones, roughly 80% of which are singletons. The sequenced material came from peripheral blood. The source of these receptors is a woman older than 75 with COVID-19, enrolled during active disease.

J is TRBJ1-1 and V is TRBV5-4, with 8 bases fitting TRBD1. The length of the CDR3 is 15 residues. Germline V CDR1 and CDR2: SGHNT, YYREEE (reference sequence). The V segment lost 4 bases and the J segment 4 bases; nucleotides outside the gene matches: 9. Here the CDR3 reads CASSPRQGLSTEAFF. The CDR3 region has the DNA TGTGCCAGCAGCCCTCGACAGGGGTTGAGCACTGAAGCTTTCTTT.

The rearrangement links TRBV6-4 to TRBJ1-1; 7 nucleotides line up with TRBD1. This CDR3 comprises 14 residues. With 4 bases clipped from V and 11 bases from J, the junction kept 13 bases outside the gene matches. The germline gives CDR1 MRHNA, CDR2 SNTAGT. For the CDR3, the DNA is TGTGCCAGCAGTGTCGACCGACAGGGTTTGGTTGCTTTCTTT. Protein sequence: CASSVDRQGLVAFF.

The chain recombines TRBV5-1 with TRBJ2-5, with D tentatively TRBD1 (6 bases). This CDR3 is 15 amino acids long. The V end was cut by 0 bases, the J end by 1 base, with 10 bases between. Germline lookup yields CDR1 SGHRS and CDR2 YFSETQ. The CDR3 DNA reads TGCGCCAGCAGCTTGGAGACAGGTCCCCAAGAGACCCAGTACTTC. Its translation is CASSLETGPQETQYF.

This clone was seen a few times. This chain connects TRBV11-2 to TRBJ1-2; TRBD1 matches at 9 bases. Germline CDR1 is SGHAT and CDR2 is FQNNGV. This CDR3 is built from 13 residues. Trimming removed 3 bases from V and 5 bases from J; junction bases left unmatched: 1. The CDR3 sequence is CASSLDRGYGYTF. The CDR3 DNA sequence: TGTGCCAGCAGCTTGGACAGGGGATATGGCTACACCTTC.

The rearrangement joins TRBV18 to TRBJ1-4; 7 bases agree with TRBD1. Germline CDR1 and CDR2: KGHSH and LQKENI. The CDR3 totals 13 residues. With V trimmed by 4 bases and J by 8 bases, 4 bases remained unmatched. CDR3 DNA sequence: TGTGCCAGCTCACAAGGACAGGAGGAAAAACTGTTTTTT. It codes for CASSQGQEEKLFF.

V gene TRBV30 combines with J gene TRBJ2-7, with TRBD2 identical over 11 bases. Unmatched junction bases numbered 4, after V lost 1 base and J lost 5 bases. CDR3 length: 14 residues. Germline values: CDR1 GTSNPN, CDR2 SVGIG (reference sequence). The CDR3 reads CAWSGLAGGDEQYF. CDR3 bases: TGTGCCTGGAGTGGTCTAGCGGGAGGCGACGAGCAGTACTTC. Full variable domain (outside the CDR3, taken from reference TRBV30 and TRBJ2-7): SQTIHQWPATLVQPVGSPLSLECTVEGTSNPNLYWYRQAAGRGLQLLFYSVGIGQISSEVPQNLSASRPQDRQFILSSKKLLLSDSGFYLCAWSGLAGGDEQYFGPGTRLTVT.

The chain combines TRBV7-2 with TRBJ2-2, with a weak D call TRBD2 (5 bases). Germline CDR1 reads SGHTA; CDR2 reads FQGNSA. This CDR3 is 15 amino acids long. V was pared by 8 bases and J by 1 base, with 14 bases between. The CDR3 sequence is CASHPPGLNTGELFF. In DNA, the CDR3 is TGTGCCAGCCACCCCCCGGGGTTGAACACCGGGGAGCTGTTTTTT.

This clone was seen only a few times. The chain links TRBV18 to TRBJ2-1, with 10 bases identical to TRBD1. V shed 5 bases, J shed 5 bases, and the junction held 9 bases outside the gene matches. The CDR3 runs to 16 residues. Germline-derived CDR1 and CDR2 are KGHSH and LQKENI. The CDR3 nucleotides are TGTGCCAGCTCATCCGACAGGGGGCGGGCGGACAATGAGCAGTTCTTC. Translation: CASSSDRGRADNEQFF.

The chain carries TRBV6-4 and TRBJ2-2; 10 bases are a match to TRBD2. The V gene end was trimmed by 2 bases and the J gene end by 6 bases; junction bases not matched to a gene: 3. Germline V gene sequence: CDR1 MRHNA, CDR2 SNTAGT. The CDR3 spans 15 residues. CDR3: CASSDLAGESGELFF. CDR3 bases: TGTGCCAGCAGTGACCTAGCGGGAGAATCCGGGGAGCTGTTTTTT.

This clone was seen only a few times. The chain combines TRBV7-2 with TRBJ2-1, with TRBD1 matching 7 bases. V was pared by 4 bases and J by 7 bases, with 10 bases of the junction left unmatched. The CDR3 totals 15 residues. In germline, CDR1 is SGHTA, CDR2 FQGNSA. The CDR3 nucleotides read TGTGCCAGCAGCTATAGCCGACAGGGCTGGAATGAGCAGTTCTTC. This sequence encodes CASSYSRQGWNEQFF.

J is TRBJ2-2 and V is TRBV7-2; 7 bases agree with TRBD2. Germline V gene sequence: CDR1 SGHTA, CDR2 FQGNSA. This CDR3 has 17 amino acids. V lost 2 bases to trimming and J lost 2 bases; unmatched junction nucleotides: 8. CDR3 loop: CASSLSPGTINTGELFF. CDR3 nucleotides: TGTGCCAGCAGCTTAAGTCCCGGGACTATTAACACCGGGGAGCTGTTTTTT.

The chain combines TRBV29-1 with TRBJ1-5, with D possibly being TRBD1 (6 bases). V lost 4 bases and J lost 7, with 11 bases in between. The germline V gene encodes CDR1 SQVTM and CDR2 ANQGSEA. This CDR3 region has 12 residues. DNA of the CDR3: TGCAGCGTTGGGGAGACAGGCCAGCCCCAGCATTTT. The encoded protein is CSVGETGQPQHF.

The chain carries TRBV6-2 or TRBV6-3 and TRBJ1-1, with D hard to call. Trimming stripped 4 bases from V and 2 bases from J, with 8 bases between. The CDR3 totals 13 residues. Germline-derived CDR1 and CDR2 are MNHEY and SVGEGT. The CDR3 DNA sequence: TGTGCCAGCAGTTTCACATCCAACACTGAAGCTTTCTTT. Protein: CASSFTSNTEAFF.

The V call is TRBV19, the J call TRBJ1-2; 9 bases are a match to TRBD1. The CDR3 is made up of 14 amino acids. Germline V CDR1 and CDR2: LNHDA, SQIVND (reference sequence). V shed 7 bases, J shed 4 bases, and the junction held 7 bases outside the gene matches. The CDR3 protein is CASKGQGEVYGYTF. The CDR3 coding sequence is TGTGCCAGTAAGGGACAGGGTGAAGTCTATGGCTACACCTTC.

The chain has TRBV7-9 and TRBJ1-1, with TRBD1 matching 7 bases. The trim removed 6 bases at V and 3 bases at J, leaving 13 bases unmatched. CDR3 size: 16 residues. Germline assignment: CDR1 SEHNR and CDR2 FQNEAQ (reference sequence). The CDR3 region has the DNA TGTGCCAGCAGTCGCCTGACAGGGCGCGGGGACACTGAAGCTTTCTTT. This codes for CASSRLTGRGDTEAFF.

This chain connects TRBV6-2 or TRBV6-3 to TRBJ2-1; TRBD1 agrees at 8 bases. Per germline, CDR1 MNHEY and CDR2 SVGEGT. Germline trimming cut 6 bases from V and 1 base from J; bases unmatched to any gene: 5. This CDR3 region has 15 residues. For the CDR3, the DNA is TGTGCCAGCAGCGGGACAGGCTATTCCTACAATGAGCAGTTCTTC. Translation: CASSGTGYSYNEQFF.

The V gene is TRBV28, the J gene TRBJ2-1; D remains ambiguous. CDR3 length equals 13 residues. Germline CDR1 reads MDHEN; CDR2 reads SYDVKM. V lost 6 bases, J lost 9 bases, and 15 bases lay in between. The CDR3 reads CASSTTIMPEQFF. As DNA, the CDR3 is TGTGCCAGCAGCACAACCATAATGCCTGAGCAGTTCTTC.

This clone was counted once. This chain connects TRBV23-1 to TRBJ1-6; no firm D call. TRBV23-1 is classed as an ORF, of uncertain function. The CDR3 length is 13 residues. The V gene lost 4 bases and the J gene lost 5 bases, with 6 bases spanning the gap. The CDR3 region is CASSPTDNSPLHF. CDR3 sequence (DNA): TGCGCCAGCAGTCCAACAGATAATTCACCCCTCCACTTT.

This chain links TRBV20-1 with TRBJ2-5; 16 bases agree with TRBD2. With V trimmed by 3 bases and J by 4 bases, 11 bases remained unmatched. Per germline, CDR1 DFQATT and CDR2 SNEGSKA (reference sequence). The CDR3 contains 18 residues. CDR3 in amino acids: CSASEAGLAGGWGETQYF. DNA of the CDR3: TGCAGTGCTAGTGAGGCGGGACTAGCGGGAGGGTGGGGAGAGACCCAGTACTTC.

CDR3 sequence: CASSSHGQGGGGYTF. CDR3 DNA sequence: TGTGCCAGCAGCTCCCACGGACAGGGCGGCGGAGGCTACACCTTC. V and J are TRBV7-9 and TRBJ1-2; 8 nucleotides match TRBD1. V trimming: 4 bases; J trimming: 8 bases; junction bases outside the gene matches: 12. Germline V gene sequence: CDR1 SEHNR, CDR2 FQNEAQ (reference sequence). The CDR3 spans 15 residues.

The V call is TRBV5-1, the J call TRBJ2-1, with 15 bases identical to TRBD2. Germline V gives CDR1 SGHRS, CDR2 YFSETQ. The V and J ends lost 0 bases and 0 bases, in that order; junction bases with no gene match: 7. The CDR3 contains 20 residues. The CDR3 region has the DNA TGCGCCAGCAGCTTGGTCACGGGACTAGCGGGAGGCCGCTCCTACAATGAGCAGTTCTTC. This gives the protein CASSLVTGLAGGRSYNEQFF.

This chain connects TRBV19 to TRBJ2-1; D is ambiguous. The CDR3 totals 14 residues. CDR1 is LNHDA, CDR2 SQIVND, per germline (reference sequence). The V gene lost 5 bases and the J gene lost 3 bases, with 11 bases spanning the gap. CDR3 sequence reads: CASSRQQVYNEQFF. CDR3 DNA: TGTGCCAGTAGTCGCCAGCAGGTCTACAATGAGCAGTTCTTC. Full variable domain (rest looked up from reference TRBV19 and TRBJ2-1): DGGITQSPKYLFRKEGQNVTLSCEQNLNHDAMYWYRQDPGQGLRLIYYSQIVNDFQKGDIAEGYSVSREKKESFPLTVTSAQKNPTAFYLCASSRQQVYNEQFFGPGTRLTVL.

This clone was seen only a few times. The chain has TRBV30 and TRBJ1-2; D is ambiguous. This CDR3 has 13 amino acids. The V gene's germline CDR1 is GTSNPN and CDR2 SVGIG (reference sequence). Trimming stripped 1 base from V and 2 bases from J, with 8 bases between. The CDR3 nucleotides read TGTGCCTGGAGTGCGCGGCCAAACTATGGCTACACCTTC. It encodes CAWSARPNYGYTF.

This clone occurred a few times. V gene TRBV5-4 combines with J gene TRBJ2-3; D is perhaps TRBD2 (5 bases). CDR1 is SGHNT, CDR2 YYREEE, per germline (reference sequence). V lost 4 bases and J lost 1, with 10 bases in between. The CDR3 consists of 14 residues. CDR3 in amino acids: CASSPSLGTDTQYF. CDR3 sequence (DNA): TGTGCCAGCAGCCCTAGCTTAGGCACAGATACGCAGTATTTT.